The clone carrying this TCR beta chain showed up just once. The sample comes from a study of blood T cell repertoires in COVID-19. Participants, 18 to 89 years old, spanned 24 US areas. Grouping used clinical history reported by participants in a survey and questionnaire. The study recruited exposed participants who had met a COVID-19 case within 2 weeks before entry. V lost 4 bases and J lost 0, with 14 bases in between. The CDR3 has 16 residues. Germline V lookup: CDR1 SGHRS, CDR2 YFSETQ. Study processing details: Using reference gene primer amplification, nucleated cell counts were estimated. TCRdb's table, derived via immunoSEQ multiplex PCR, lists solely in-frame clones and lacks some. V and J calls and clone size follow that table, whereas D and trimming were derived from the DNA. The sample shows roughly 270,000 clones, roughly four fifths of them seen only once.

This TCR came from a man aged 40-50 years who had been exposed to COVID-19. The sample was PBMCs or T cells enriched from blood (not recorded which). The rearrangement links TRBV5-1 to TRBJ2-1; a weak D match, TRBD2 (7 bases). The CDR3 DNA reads TGCGCCAGCAGCCCTGGGGGAGGGGGCTCCTACAATGAGCAGTTCTTC. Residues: CASSPGGGGSYNEQFF.